The source of this T cell receptor (beta chain) is a study of T cell changes during pregnancy in multiple sclerosis (dated by TCRdb to 2018 to 2020). As for the study more broadly: In women with multiple sclerosis, the researchers looked at how the T cell repertoire shifted as pregnancy progressed.

The library was prepared using the immunoSEQ multiplex PCR assay. The immuneACCESS repertoire file appears here via TCRdb, limited to in-frame rearrangements. These files lack a portion of the clones; in checked studies, under half of the deficit traces to unresolved V genes, and the cause of the others is not known. Across this sample there are 60,000 to 90,000 clones, with approximately 94% seen only once. Of the sample, just over 2.5% falls within the top ten clones. The CDR3 contains 16 residues, cysteine and phenylalanine counted. Left in the record is the CDR3 DNA by itself, 48 bases read in frame from the first base. As for this clone: No cognate antigen has been identified for it. Base qualities are missing; no much larger clone stands one base away.

This material consisted of peripheral blood, taken after pregnancy. The source of this sequence is a female donor in good health, enrolled as a control in a pregnancy study. The chain is encoded by TRBV12-2 joined to TRBJ2-1; the table's D call of TRBD2 was not tested on the DNA. TRBV12-2 counts as a pseudogene. The CDR3 sequence is CASRSEGGLCYNEQFF. The nucleotide sequence is TGTGCAAGTCGCTCAGAGGGTGGTCTTTGCTACAATGAGCAGTTCTTC.